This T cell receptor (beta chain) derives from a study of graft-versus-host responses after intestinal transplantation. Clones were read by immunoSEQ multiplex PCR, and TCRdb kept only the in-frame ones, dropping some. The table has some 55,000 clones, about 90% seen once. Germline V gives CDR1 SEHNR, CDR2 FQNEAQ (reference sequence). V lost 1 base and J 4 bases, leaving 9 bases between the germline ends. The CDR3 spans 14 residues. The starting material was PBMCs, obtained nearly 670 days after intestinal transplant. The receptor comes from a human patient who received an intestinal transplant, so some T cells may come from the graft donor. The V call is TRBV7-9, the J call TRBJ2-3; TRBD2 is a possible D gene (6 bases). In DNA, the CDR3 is TGTGCCAGCAGCTTAGGCGGGGTGGCAGATACGCAGTATTTT. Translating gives CASSLGGVADTQYF.